The 8 T cell receptor beta chains below all came from one sample that was sequenced in a study of T cells in Graves' hyperthyroidism and ophthalmopathy. Amplification of TCR beta CDR3 regions was performed using RNA transcripts as template. In the first-round RT-PCR of the TCR CDR3, the HTBI primer set was used. TCRdb fed the multiplex PCR reads into MiXCR, producing one record per CDR3 protein. The sample carries 350,000 to 400,000 distinct CDR3 sequences, about 14% recorded once. Sequencing was done on a sample of blood. Receptors originate from an older woman with Graves' hyperthyroidism.

This clonotype was counted once. The rearrangement links TRBV6-2 or TRBV6-3 to TRBJ1-1; perhaps TRBD1 as D (5 bases). Germline CDR1 is MNHEY and CDR2 is SVGEGT. The V end was cut by 1 base, the J end by 0 bases, with 15 bases between. CDR3 length: 17 residues. The CDR3 nucleotides read TGTGCCAGCAGTTACTTTTTGGCCTGGGGGGTGAACACTGAAGCTTTCTTT. It is translated as CASSYFLAWGVNTEAFF.

This clonotype has a count of ten or more. The V and J genes are TRBV6-2 or TRBV6-3 and TRBJ1-1; D not resolved. The V gene lost 0 bases and the J gene lost 3 bases, with 11 bases spanning the gap. This CDR3 comprises 15 residues. Germline V CDR1 and CDR2: MNHEY, SVGEGT. The CDR3 nucleotides are TGTGCCAGCAGTTACTCGACCGGAGCGCACACTGAAGCTTTCTTT. Translated, it gives CASSYSTGAHTEAFF.

There are many counts of this clonotype. The chain carries TRBV12-3 or TRBV12-4 and TRBJ2-1; TRBD2 agrees at 9 bases. The CDR3 sequence is 20 residues long. Trimming took 3 bases from V and 0 from J; bases not matched to a gene: 15. The CDR3, as DNA: TGTGCCAGCAGTTTTATTTCCGCGGGAGGGTGGGACCCCTCCTACAATGAGCAGTTCTTC. Translated: CASSFISAGGWDPSYNEQFF.

Remarks on this clonotype: A much bigger clone sits one base away, suggesting this may be a read error. The chain employs TRBV29-1 and TRBJ2-1, with TRBD2 as a possible D gene (6 bases). The last part of the DNA fits TRBJ2-7 better; the J call may be wrong. Germline values: CDR1 SQVTM, CDR2 ANQGSEA. The CDR3 sequence is 15 residues long. CDR3 bases: TGCAGCGTTGAAGGGGGCGGGACTTACCCCAATGAGCAGTACTTC. Protein: CSVEGGGTYPNEQYF.

This clonotype was detected many times. This may come from a read error, since a much larger clone is one base off. The chain combines TRBV20-1 with TRBJ1-1; D is perhaps TRBD1 (5 bases). V lost 4 bases to trimming and J lost 6 bases, with 15 bases between them. CDR3 size: 13 residues. Germline V CDR1 and CDR2: DFQATT, SNEGSKA (reference sequence). The CDR3 loop is CSAIPNMGAEAFF. Here the CDR3 DNA reads TGCAGTGCTATCCCGAACATGGGGGCTGAAGCTTTCTTT.

The rearrangement joins TRBV7-3 to TRBJ2-1, with TRBD2 matching 9 bases. Germline values: CDR1 SGHTA, CDR2 FQGTGA. V trimming: 1 base; J trimming: 9 bases; junction bases outside the gene matches: 7. CDR3 length: 15 amino acids. CDR3 in amino acids: CASSLSGRASSEQFF. The CDR3 bases are TGTGCCAGCAGCTTAAGCGGGAGGGCCTCCAGTGAGCAGTTCTTC.

The CDR3 DNA is TGCGCCAGCAGCCAAATCTTGGAGGGTTTCGAGCAGTACTTC. Encoded protein: CASSQILEGFEQYF. V usage is TRBV4-1 and J usage is TRBJ2-7; TRBD2 is a possible D gene (6 bases). The CDR3 consists of 14 residues. V was trimmed by 2 bases and J by 6 bases, leaving 14 bases between them. Germline CDR1 MGHRA, CDR2 YSYEKL.

This clonotype was recorded many times. The chain employs TRBV11-1 and TRBJ2-7; D remains unclear. From germline, CDR1 is SGHAT and CDR2 FQDESV (reference sequence). V was cut by 3 bases and J by 0 bases, with 6 bases left in between. The CDR3 runs 13 residues. CDR3 region: CASSFGHSYEQYF. DNA for the CDR3: TGTGCCAGCAGCTTTGGGCACTCCTACGAGCAGTACTTC.